This TCR beta chain was sequenced during a study of blood T cell repertoires in COVID-19. Study context: The United States, Italy and Spain provided the acute and convalescent COVID-19 samples. PBMCs, B-cell-depleted T cells, or T cells provided the cDNA or gDNA that made up the material.

Original processing methods: Amplification of reference gene primers was used by the study to estimate nucleated cell counts. The table came from immunoSEQ multiplex PCR; TCRdb's copy has only in-frame clones and leaves some out. The V and J calls and clone size are taken from that table; D and trimming were inferred from the DNA. The sample lists roughly 110,000 clones, around 85% occurring once. CDR1 and CDR2 from the germline V gene are MNHEY and SMNVEV (reference sequence). The ends lost 1 base at V and 0 bases at J; junction bases unmatched: 11. The CDR3 covers 18 residues. Sequencing was performed on peripheral blood. The chain is built from TRBV27 and TRBJ2-7, with TRBD1 matching 8 bases. This TCR derives from a human donor in a cohort sampled during active COVID-19. CDR3 in amino acids: CASSLYGRTGRASYEQYF. CDR3 nucleotide sequence: TGTGCCAGCAGTTTATATGGACGGACAGGGCGTGCCTCCTACGAGCAGTACTTC.